This note documents a single TCR beta chain sequence. Its antigen is still unknown. 60 Vbeta and 13 Jbeta primers were used in PCR. The repertoire was sequenced with immunoSEQ multiplex PCR; TCRdb's copy has only in-frame clones and lacks some. This sample carries under 200,000 clones, around 77% of them seen once, and the ten largest clones take around 3.4%. This CDR3 contains 13 residues. V gave up 9 bases and J gave up 2 bases; unmatched junction bases: 6. Germline CDR1 MNHNY, CDR2 SVGAGI (reference sequence). The data belong to a study of cytomegalovirus exposure and HLA in healthy donors. Study-wide points: Previous analysis showed most TCR beta V segments were productive about 87% or about 30% of the time. The authors confirmed in vitro that a few CMV-associated chains were specific for CMV antigens.

These donors, healthy bone marrow donors, were studied. The specimen was PBMCs. This sequence originates from a man aged 25-40 years in good health and CMV-seropositive. The rearrangement uses TRBV6-6 and TRBJ1-2; TRBD1 matches 7 bases. The CDR3 reads CASRNRGNYGYTF. The CDR3 bases are TGTGCCAGTCGAAACAGGGGAAACTATGGCTACACCTTC.